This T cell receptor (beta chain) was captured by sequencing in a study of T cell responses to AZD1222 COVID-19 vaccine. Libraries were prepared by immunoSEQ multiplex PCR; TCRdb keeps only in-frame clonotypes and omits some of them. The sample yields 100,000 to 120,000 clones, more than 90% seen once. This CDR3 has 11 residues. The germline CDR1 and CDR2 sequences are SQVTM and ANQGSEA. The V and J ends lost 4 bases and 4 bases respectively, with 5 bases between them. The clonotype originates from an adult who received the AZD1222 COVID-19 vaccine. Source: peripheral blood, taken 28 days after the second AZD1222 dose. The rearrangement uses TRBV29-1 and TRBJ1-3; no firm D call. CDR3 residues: CSVGSGNTIYF. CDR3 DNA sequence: TGCAGCGTTGGATCCGGAAACACCATATATTTT. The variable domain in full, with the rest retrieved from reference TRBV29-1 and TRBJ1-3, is SAVISQKPSRDICQRGTSLTIQCQVDSQVTMMFWYRQQPGQSLTLIATANQGSEATYESGFVIDKFPISRPNLTFSTLTVSNMSPEDSSIYLCSVGSGNTIYFGEGSWLTVV.